This is a list of T cell receptor beta chains from one sample in a study of CD8 T cells in ankylosing spondylitis. TCRdb redid the calling of the 5' RACE reads with MiXCR, one entry per CDR3 protein. The sample carries about 160,000 distinct CDR3 sequences, roughly 18% recorded once. Sequencing was done on a sample of blood, either unsorted or a sorted T cell fraction (not recorded which). The receptors were sampled from a male donor with ankylosing spondylitis or in good health (not recorded which). Both conserved end residues are part of each CDR3. A D gene is named only where the DNA matches it firmly. The size of a clone is reported for some rows only, either as once, few or many, or as a class for expanded clones.

clone_size,v_call,d_call,j_call,cdr3_aa,cdr3_nt
many,TRBV6-4,TRBD2,TRBJ2-2,CASRGLAGPNTGELFF,TGTGCCAGCAGAGGACTAGCGGGGCCCAACACCGGGGAGCTGTTTTTT
few,TRBV11-2,TRBD1,TRBJ1-1,CASSLDGTGNTEAFF,TGTGCCAGCAGCTTAGACGGGACAGGGAACACTGAAGCTTTCTTT
many,TRBV5-1,-,TRBJ2-4,CASSLAPGRNIQYF,TGCGCCAGCAGCTTGGCCCCGGGAAGGAACATTCAGTACTTC
-,TRBV20-1,-,TRBJ1-2,CSAFFLGSSPGGYTF,TGCAGTGCTTTCTTTTTAGGTTCGAGCCCAGGTGGCTACACCTTC
many,TRBV28,TRBD1,TRBJ1-2,CASSRGQRVYGYTF,TGTGCCAGCAGTAGGGGACAGAGAGTCTATGGCTACACCTTC
many,TRBV10-3,TRBD1,TRBJ1-5,CAISAEIAGGSQPQHF,TGTGCCATCAGTGCCGAAATCGCAGGGGGCAGTCAGCCCCAGCATTTT
-,TRBV7-9,TRBD2,TRBJ2-2,CASSLLREAGELFF,TGTGCCAGCAGCTTGCTTCGGGAGGCCGGGGAGCTGTTTTTT
many,TRBV20-1,TRBD2,TRBJ2-1,CSARRESYNEQFF,TGCAGTGCTAGGCGGGAGTCCTACAATGAGCAGTTCTTC
-,TRBV11-3,TRBD2,TRBJ2-1,CASSPRLAGDGGDEQFF,TGTGCCAGCAGCCCTCGACTAGCGGGTGATGGGGGGGATGAGCAGTTCTTC
few,TRBV4-1,TRBD2,TRBJ2-1,CAVLAGVEQFF,TGCGCCGTATTAGCGGGAGTTGAGCAGTTCTTC
-,TRBV7-8,-,TRBJ2-7,CARGPRPLDEQYF,TGTGCCAGGGGACCCAGGCCGCTCGACGAGCAGTACTTC
few,TRBV18,TRBD2,TRBJ2-5,CASSPLAGIIGTQYF,TGTGCCAGCTCACCCCTAGCGGGGATCATCGGGACCCAGTACTTC
-,TRBV18,-,TRBJ1-1,CASSPSYRGDTEAFF,TGTGCCAGCTCGCCATCCTATCGGGGTGACACTGAAGCTTTCTTT
many,TRBV20-1,-,TRBJ1-5,CSARPSNRDQPQHF,TGCAGTGCTAGACCTTCGAACAGGGATCAGCCCCAGCATTTT
-,TRBV4-1,TRBD1,TRBJ1-4,CASSHILPGTGGEKLFF,TGCGCCAGCAGCCACATCCTCCCCGGGACAGGGGGAGAAAAACTGTTTTTT
many,TRBV20-1,-,TRBJ1-3,CSVQGLSGNTIYF,TGCAGTGTCCAGGGTTTGTCTGGAAACACCATATATTTT
many,TRBV6-1,TRBD1,TRBJ1-6,CASRLGQASYNSPLHF,TGTGCCAGCAGACTGGGACAGGCCTCCTATAATTCACCCCTCCACTTT
many,TRBV29-1,-,TRBJ2-7,CSVYFRGSYEQYF,TGCAGCGTATATTTCCGGGGCTCCTACGAGCAGTACTTC
-,TRBV5-1,-,TRBJ2-2,CAAGGGNTGELFF,TGCGCTGCCGGCGGGGGCAACACCGGGGAGCTGTTTTTT
-,TRBV6-2/TRBV6-3,TRBD2,TRBJ2-2,CASSPRRGLDTGELFF,TGTGCCAGCAGTCCCAGGCGGGGACTAGACACCGGGGAGCTGTTTTTT
many,TRBV20-1,-,TRBJ2-7,CSATGSYEQYF,TGCAGCGCTACAGGGTCCTACGAGCAGTACTTC
-,TRBV12-3/TRBV12-4,-,TRBJ2-2,CASSLTTGRTGELFF,TGTGCCAGCAGTTTAACGACTGGCCGTACCGGGGAGCTGTTTTTT
few,TRBV4-2,-,TRBJ2-3,CASSQEVQRLSTDTQYF,TGTGCCAGCAGCCAAGAAGTCCAACGGCTTAGCACAGATACGCAGTATTTT
-,TRBV5-4,-,TRBJ1-2,CVSSLGGRNYGYTF,TGTGTCAGCAGCTTGGGGGGGCGAAACTATGGCTACACCTTC
few,TRBV5-1,TRBD1,TRBJ1-2,CASSLEGTGSYGYTF,TGCGCCAGCAGCTTGGAAGGGACAGGCAGCTATGGCTACACCTTC
-,TRBV13,-,TRBJ2-7,CASSLESQDEQYF,TGTGCCAGCAGCCTAGAAAGCCAGGACGAGCAGTACTTC
few,TRBV10-3,-,TRBJ1-2,CAIRDSNYGYTF,TGTGCCATCAGGGACAGTAACTATGGCTACACCTTC
-,TRBV29-1,TRBD1,TRBJ2-1,CSTDRGTYNEQFF,TGCAGCACAGACAGGGGGACCTACAATGAGCAGTTCTTC
few,TRBV5-1,-,TRBJ1-4,CASSPGQGYEKLFF,TGCGCCAGCAGCCCGGGGCAGGGGTATGAAAAACTGTTTTTT
-,TRBV12-3/TRBV12-4,TRBD1,TRBJ2-7,CASSHPGQSSYEQYF,TGTGCCAGCAGCCATCCGGGACAGAGCTCCTACGAGCAGTACTTC
many,TRBV20-1,TRBD1,TRBJ1-1,CSALGTARAFF,TGCAGTGCGCTCGGGACAGCTCGAGCTTTCTTT
few,TRBV7-9,-,TRBJ1-2,CASSLDEVLGFGYTF,TGTGCCAGCAGCTTAGACGAGGTTCTGGGGTTTGGCTACACCTTC
-,TRBV5-6,TRBD2,TRBJ2-2,CASSLSSGSRTGELFF,TGTGCCAGCAGCTTGAGTAGCGGGAGCCGCACCGGGGAGCTGTTTTTT
many,TRBV6-5,TRBD1,TRBJ1-2,CASSYWTGGSYGYTF,TGTGCCAGCAGTTACTGGACAGGGGGTAGCTATGGCTACACCTTC
few,TRBV20-1,-,TRBJ1-1,CSAEPRNLNTEAFF,TGCAGTGCTGAGCCCAGAAACCTGAACACTGAAGCTTTCTTT
few,TRBV28,-,TRBJ1-5,CASTWGNQPQHF,TGTGCCAGCACCTGGGGCAATCAGCCCCAGCATTTT
-,TRBV9,-,TRBJ2-7,CASSEATGYEQYF,TGTGCCAGCAGCGAAGCGACAGGTTACGAGCAGTACTTC
-,TRBV19,-,TRBJ2-1,CASTRLGSNEQFF,TGTGCCAGTACCCGACTAGGTTCCAATGAGCAGTTCTTC
few,TRBV29-1,-,TRBJ2-7,CSVVAFGYEQYF,TGCAGCGTTGTGGCCTTCGGCTACGAGCAGTACTTC